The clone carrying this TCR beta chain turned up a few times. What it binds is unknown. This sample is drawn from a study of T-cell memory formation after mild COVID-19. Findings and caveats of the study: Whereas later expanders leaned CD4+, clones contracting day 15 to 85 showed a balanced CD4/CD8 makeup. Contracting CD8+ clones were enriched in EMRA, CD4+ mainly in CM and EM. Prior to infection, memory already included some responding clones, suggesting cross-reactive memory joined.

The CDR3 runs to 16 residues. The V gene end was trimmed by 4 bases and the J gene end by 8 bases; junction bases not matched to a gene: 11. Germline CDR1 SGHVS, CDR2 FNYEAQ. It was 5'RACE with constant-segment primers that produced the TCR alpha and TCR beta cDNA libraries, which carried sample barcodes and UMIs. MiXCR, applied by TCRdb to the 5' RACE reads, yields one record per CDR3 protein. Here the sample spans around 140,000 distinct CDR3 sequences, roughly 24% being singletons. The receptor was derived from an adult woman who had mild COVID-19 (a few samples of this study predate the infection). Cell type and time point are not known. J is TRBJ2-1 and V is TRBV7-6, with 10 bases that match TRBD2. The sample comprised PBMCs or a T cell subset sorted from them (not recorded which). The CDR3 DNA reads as TGTGCCAGCAGCTCCATTAGCGGGGGGTTGATCTATGAGCAGTTCTTC. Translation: CASSSISGGLIYEQFF.